Included here is one T cell receptor (beta chain) sequence, with context. Generated by immunoSEQ multiplex PCR, the TCRdb table keeps only in-frame clones and is missing some. The sample contains 250,000 or so clones, more than 85% of which appear only once. The record originates from a study of blood T cell repertoires in COVID-19. The CDR3 has 15 amino acids. The V gene's germline CDR1 is MDHEN and CDR2 SYDVKM. V dropped 8 bases and J dropped 1 base, with 17 bases sitting between them. The source of this sequence is a man in his forties who had been exposed to COVID-19. The chain couples TRBV28 to TRBJ1-1; tentatively, D is TRBD1 (5 bases). Material for sequencing was PBMCs or T cells enriched from blood (not recorded which). CDR3 nucleotide sequence: TGTGCCAGCTGCTCGTACCCTACAGGGAACACTGAAGCTTTCTTT. It yields the protein CASCSYPTGNTEAFF.